Listed below are T cell receptor beta chains from one sample, sequenced in a study of cytomegalovirus exposure and HLA in healthy donors. Sequencing was performed with immunoSEQ multiplex PCR; in TCRdb, only in-frame clones are kept and a portion is missing. The repertoire holds under 200,000 clones, roughly 84% seen once, with under 0.4% in the top ten. The sequenced sample consisted of PBMCs. These TCRs come from a boy between 2 and 10 years old in good health and CMV-seronegative. The CDR3 runs from the conserved cysteine through the conserved F or W. A D gene is named only where the DNA matches it firmly. Clone size is stated in some rows and not others, as once, few, many or a class when expanded.

TRBJ2-1 TRBD2 . 18 TRBV18 TGTGCCAGCTCACCGGGACTAGCGGGAGGGCCCTCCTACAATGAGCAGTTCTTC CASSPGLAGGPSYNEQFF
TRBJ2-3 . . 15 TRBV6-1 TGTGCCAGCAGTGAAGATGACTTTAGCACAGATACGCAGTATTTT CASSEDDFSTDTQYF
TRBJ1-1 . once 14 TRBV6-5 TGTGCCAGCAGTTACAGTAGGGGATTCACTGAAGCTTTCTTT CASSYSRGFTEAFF
TRBJ2-7 TRBD1 . 13 TRBV7-9 TGTGCCAGCAGCTTGACAGGGTACTACGAGCAGTACTTC CASSLTGYYEQYF
TRBJ2-1 . few 15 TRBV6-6 TGTGCCAGCAGTTACCCCCAGGGTCGGTACAATGAGCAGTTCTTC CASSYPQGRYNEQFF
TRBJ1-5 . . 16 TRBV12-2 TGTGCAAGTCGTCGGACAGGGGGAAGCGGCAATCAGCCCCAGCATTTT CASRRTGGSGNQPQHF
TRBJ2-3 TRBD1 . 14 TRBV6-1 TGTGCCAGCAGCCCCGACAGGGGCACAGATACGCAGTATTTT CASSPDRGTDTQYF
TRBJ2-5 . . 13 TRBV5-1 TGCGCCAGCAGCTTGGCAACAGGGGAGACCCAGTACTTC CASSLATGETQYF
TRBJ2-1 . . 13 TRBV4-2 TGTGCCGGCAGAGTTCCTTCGGGGGATGAGCAGTTCTTC CAGRVPSGDEQFF
TRBJ2-5 . . 14 TRBV15 TGTGCCACCAGCAGCGGCGGTGTGGTGGAGACCCAGTACTTC CATSSGGVVETQYF
TRBJ2-1 TRBD2 . 16 TRBV28 TGTGCCAGCAGTCCCCCGGGGTGGGAGGGCAGGAATGAGCAGTTCTTC CASSPPGWEGRNEQFF
TRBJ1-1 . . 15 TRBV18 TGTGCCAGCTCAAAGGTCAGGGGCCTAAACACTGAAGCTTTCTTT CASSKVRGLNTEAFF
TRBJ1-1 . once 11 TRBV28 TGTGCCAGCAGTTTATCGGGAAGGACTTTCTTT CASSLSGRTFF
TRBJ2-3 TRBD2 . 16 TRBV25-1 TGTGCCAGCCGCTCCCCCGGGACTAGCGGTTCCGGTACGCAGTATTTT CASRSPGTSGSGTQYF
TRBJ1-2 . . 11 TRBV10-3 TGTGCCATCAGTGGACAGAATGGCTACACCTTC CAISGQNGYTF
TRBJ2-2 . . 13 TRBV5-1 TGCGCCAGCAGCTTGGATCTTGCCGGGGAGCTGTTTTTT CASSLDLAGELFF
TRBJ2-7 . . 14 TRBV2 TGTGCCAGCAGGCCCAGACAGAGCTCCTACGAGCAGTACTTC CASRPRQSSYEQYF
TRBJ1-2 TRBD1 few 14 TRBV6-4 TGTGCCAGCAGTCCGGGACAGCAAAACTATGGCTACACCTTC CASSPGQQNYGYTF
TRBJ2-2 . once 13 TRBV7-9 TGTGCCAGCAGTCGCGAGGCAGGGGGGGAGCTGTTTTTT CASSREAGGELFF
TRBJ2-1 . . 18 TRBV25-1 TGTGCCAGCAGTGGAACATTAACCGGGACTTCCCTCATGAATGAGCAGTTCTTC CASSGTLTGTSLMNEQFF
TRBJ2-2 TRBD2 . 16 TRBV7-9 TGTGCCAGCAGCTCGGCAGCGGGAGGGCCGGCCGGGGAGCTGTTTTTT CASSSAAGGPAGELFF
TRBJ1-1 TRBD1 . 13 TRBV2 TGTGCCAGCACTGTGACAGGGAGCACTGAAGCTTTCTTT CASTVTGSTEAFF
TRBJ1-2 . . 15 TRBV28 TGTGCCAGCAGTAGTCACTCCCCGGGGGACTATGGCTACACCTTC CASSSHSPGDYGYTF
TRBJ1-4 TRBD1 . 14 TRBV28 TGTGCCAGCAGCCGACAGGGAACTAATGAAAAACTGTTTTTT CASSRQGTNEKLFF